This T cell receptor beta chain was recovered during a study of blood T cell repertoires in COVID-19. Whole-study context: The United States, Italy and Spain were the sources of the acute and convalescent COVID-19 samples.

Source study methods: By means of reference gene primer amplification, nucleated cell counts were estimated. TCRdb keeps only in-frame clones here, not all; method: immunoSEQ multiplex PCR. V and J calls and clone size are copied from that table; D and trimming were computed from the DNA. Among about 100,000 clones listed, around 88% were seen once. Germline V gene sequence: CDR1 SGHTA, CDR2 FQGNSA. This CDR3 has 14 residues. J was trimmed by 7 bases and V by 4 bases; bases with no gene match: 3. The sample was peripheral blood. The sequence was obtained from a human donor in a cohort sampled during active COVID-19. The V call is TRBV7-2, the J call TRBJ1-6, with 8 bases aligning to TRBD1. CDR3 coding DNA: TGTGCCAGCAGCTCCGGACAGGGAAATTCACCCCTCCACTTT. Its protein product is CASSSGQGNSPLHF.